Each of the 25 T cell receptor beta chains below was sequenced from the same sample in a study of CD8 T cells in Susac syndrome. The RNA, about 0.45 to 1 ug, was put through reverse transcription using random hexamers. TCRdb reprocessed the immunoSEQ multiplex PCR reads with MiXCR, giving one entry per CDR3 protein. The sample has roughly 180,000 distinct CDR3 sequences; roughly 94% are singletons. The sample taken for sequencing was CD4+ T cells from PBMCs. The receptors stem from a human donor with Susac syndrome.

The V and J genes are TRBV4-3 and TRBJ2-2; TRBD2 aligns across 9 bases. The CDR3 runs 15 residues. Germline lookup yields CDR1 LGHNA and CDR2 YSLEER. The junction had 3 bases not matched to a gene; V was cut back by 7 bases and J by 0 bases. The CDR3 DNA reads TGCGCCAGCAAGGGGACTAGCTCGAACACCGGGGAGCTGTTTTTT. Residues: CASKGTSSNTGELFF.

The rearrangement joins TRBV20-1 to TRBJ2-1; D ambiguous. CDR1 and CDR2 (germline): DFQATT, SNEGSKA (reference sequence). The length of the CDR3 is 14 residues. V dropped 7 bases and J dropped 0 bases, with 13 bases sitting between them. CDR3 region: CSVPTISSYNEQFF. As DNA, the CDR3 is TGCAGTGTACCAACTATCAGCTCCTACAATGAGCAGTTCTTC.

The genes are TRBV23-1 and TRBJ1-1, with 8 bases aligning to TRBD1. TRBV23-1 is classed as an ORF, of uncertain function. The CDR3 has 14 residues. Trimming cost V 4 bases and J 6 bases; bases outside gene matches: 7. The CDR3 DNA reads as TGCGCCAGCAGTCCTCAGGGGGCGTACGCTGAAGCTTTCTTT. Its protein is CASSPQGAYAEAFF.

V and J are TRBV5-1 and TRBJ1-1; D gene ambiguous. The V and J ends lost 4 bases and 6 bases respectively, with 16 bases between them. Germline V gives CDR1 SGHRS, CDR2 YFSETQ. CDR3 size: 14 residues. In DNA form, the CDR3 reads TGCGCCAGCAGCGATCATAAAGGGCTATCTGAAGCTTTCTTT. It codes for CASSDHKGLSEAFF.

A single count supports this clonotype. The J gene is TRBJ2-3, the V gene TRBV6-5; weak D call: TRBD2 (7 bases). This CDR3 comprises 14 residues. Trimming removed 6 bases at V and 4 bases at J, with 14 bases between. In germline, CDR1 is MNHEY, CDR2 SVGAGI. CDR3 coding DNA: TGTGCCAGCAGAAAGGGGGGGGCGTCAGATACGCAGTATTTT. Residues: CASRKGGASDTQYF.

The V call is TRBV12-3 or TRBV12-4, the J call TRBJ1-1; D remains unclear. The CDR3 spans 16 residues. The V gene lost 4 bases and the J gene lost 2 bases, with 17 bases spanning the gap. This CDR3 is CASSYAPPGINTEAFF. The CDR3 DNA reads as TGTGCCAGCAGTTATGCCCCGCCGGGCATCAACACTGAAGCTTTCTTT.

The CDR3 coding sequence is TGCAGTGCTAGTGAGGGGGCGGTTAGTCGTACAGATACGCAGTATTTT. It specifies CSASEGAVSRTDTQYF. V and J are TRBV20-1 and TRBJ2-3; TRBD1 matches at 7 bases. Germline lookup yields CDR1 DFQATT and CDR2 SNEGSKA (reference sequence). With V trimmed by 3 bases and J by 3 bases, 12 bases remained unmatched. The CDR3 covers 16 residues.

The chain combines TRBV12-3 or TRBV12-4 with TRBJ2-7; TRBD2 matches 14 bases. Unmatched junction bases numbered 4, after V lost 6 bases and J lost 6 bases. CDR3 length equals 14 residues. The CDR3: CASRETSGGVEQYF. CDR3 sequence (DNA): TGTGCCAGCAGGGAGACTAGCGGGGGGGTCGAGCAGTACTTC.

This chain connects TRBV20-1 to TRBJ2-5; 8 bases fit TRBD1. With 6 bases clipped from V and 5 bases from J, the junction kept 8 bases outside the gene matches. CDR3 length equals 13 residues. The germline gives CDR1 DFQATT, CDR2 SNEGSKA (reference sequence). This chain's CDR3 is CSALRGLEETQYF. In DNA, the CDR3 is TGCAGTGCGCTCAGGGGGCTTGAGGAGACCCAGTACTTC.

The chain carries TRBV5-1 and TRBJ2-7; no reliable D call. V was trimmed by 4 bases and J by 3 bases, leaving 11 bases between them. Germline-derived CDR1 and CDR2 are SGHRS and YFSETQ. There are 13 residues in the CDR3. The CDR3 coding sequence is TGCGCCAGCAGCCAGGATGTACACTACGAGCAGTACTTC. Its translation: CASSQDVHYEQYF.

This sequence joins TRBV10-3 and TRBJ2-7; TRBD2 aligns across 7 bases. This CDR3 is 13 amino acids long. Germline lookup yields CDR1 ENHRY and CDR2 SYGVKD. V shed 6 bases, J shed 5 bases, and the junction held 7 bases outside the gene matches. The CDR3 spells CAISGLVEDEQYF. DNA for the CDR3: TGTGCCATCAGCGGACTAGTCGAGGACGAGCAGTACTTC.

The chain is built from TRBV18 and TRBJ2-5; no clear D gene. The V gene lost 6 bases and the J gene lost 2 bases, with 16 bases spanning the gap. This CDR3 contains 15 residues. CDR1 and CDR2 (germline): KGHSH, LQKENI. The CDR3 sequence: CASSPDNGSQETQYF. In DNA, the CDR3 is TGTGCCAGCTCCCCTGACAACGGAAGTCAAGAGACCCAGTACTTC.

This clonotype was picked up one time. V gene TRBV29-1 combines with J gene TRBJ2-2, with D unresolved. The CDR3 totals 12 residues. Germline loops: CDR1 SQVTM, CDR2 ANQGSEA. Trimming removed 3 bases at V and 6 bases at J, with 8 bases between. CDR3 loop: CSVDGVSGELFF. In DNA form, the CDR3 reads TGCAGCGTTGATGGGGTGTCCGGGGAGCTGTTTTTT.

The chain joins TRBV11-2 to TRBJ1-5, with D possibly matching TRBD1 (6 bases). CDR3 length: 14 residues. The V end lost 1 base, the J end lost 4 bases, and 8 bases lay between the germline ends. Germline V lookup: CDR1 SGHAT, CDR2 FQNNGV. In DNA form, the CDR3 reads TGTGCCAGCAGCTTAGGGACAGTTAATCAGCCCCAGCATTTT. This encodes CASSLGTVNQPQHF.

The chain joins TRBV12-3 or TRBV12-4 to TRBJ2-3; D tentatively reads TRBD1 or TRBD2 (5 bases each). V lost 1 base, J lost 8 bases, and 10 bases lay in between. The CDR3 sequence is 13 residues long. The CDR3 is CASSLGDGGTQYF. The CDR3 nucleotides read TGTGCCAGCAGTTTAGGGGACGGAGGTACGCAGTATTTT.

V and J are TRBV29-1 and TRBJ2-2; D remains unclear. Germline V gene data show CDR1 as SQVTM and CDR2 as ANQGSEA. Trimming cost V 3 bases and J 5 bases, with 4 bases left between them. The length of the CDR3 is 11 residues. The CDR3 DNA is TGCAGCGTTGACAGGACCGGGGAGCTGTTTTTT. Translating gives CSVDRTGELFF.

The genes are TRBV29-1 and TRBJ1-5; no reliable D call. Trimming cost V 1 base and J 0 bases, with 4 bases left between them. Germline V gene data show CDR1 as SQVTM and CDR2 as ANQGSEA. This CDR3 spans 13 amino acids. For the CDR3, the DNA is TGCAGCGTTGAAGTATCTAGCAATCAGCCCCAGCATTTT. This sequence encodes CSVEVSSNQPQHF.

The chain recombines TRBV19 with TRBJ2-2; 9 positions match TRBD1. The V segment lost 5 bases and the J segment 5 bases; nucleotides outside the gene matches: 12. The V gene's germline CDR1 is LNHDA and CDR2 SQIVND (reference sequence). This CDR3 has 17 residues. The CDR3 sequence is CASSFIPGQGRTGELFF. CDR3 in DNA: TGTGCCAGTAGTTTTATTCCGGGACAGGGACGGACCGGGGAGCTGTTTTTT.

The J gene is TRBJ2-1, the V gene TRBV4-2; TRBD2 matches at 12 bases. The CDR3 runs 15 residues. Losses at the gene ends were 4 bases for V and 8 bases for J; bases not matched to a gene: 6. The germline gives CDR1 LGHNA, CDR2 YNFKEQ. In DNA, the CDR3 is TGTGCCAGCAGCCCGACTAGCGGGGGAAGGGATGAGCAGTTCTTC. Its translation is CASSPTSGGRDEQFF.

In this sample, this clonotype turned up a few times. One end of the junction fails to match germline, which may point to a read error. V and J are TRBV7-7 and TRBJ2-3; 12 nucleotides line up with TRBD2. Per the germline V gene, CDR1 is SSHAT and CDR2 is FNYEAQ (reference sequence). This CDR3 is built from 16 residues. The CDR3 spells CASSPGLAGSTDTQYF. The CDR3 DNA reads as TGTGCTAGCAGCCCCGGACTAGCGGGGAGCACAGATACGCAGTATTTT.

This chain uses TRBV6-2 or TRBV6-3 with TRBJ2-2, with a weak D call TRBD1 (6 bases). There are 14 residues in the CDR3. Trimming left V 6 bases short and J 1 base short, with 9 bases between. Germline CDR1 MNHEY, CDR2 SVGEGT. The CDR3: CASSRDKNTGELFF. The CDR3 nucleotides read TGTGCCAGCAGCCGGGACAAGAACACCGGGGAGCTGTTTTTT.

V gene TRBV20-1 combines with J gene TRBJ1-5; perhaps TRBD1 as D (5 bases). The CDR3 is 15 residues long. Germline loops: CDR1 DFQATT, CDR2 SNEGSKA (reference sequence). Trimming left V 3 bases short and J 0 bases short, with 12 bases between. The CDR3 reads CSASQGLYSNQPQHF. CDR3 DNA sequence: TGCAGTGCTAGCCAGGGCCTCTATAGCAATCAGCCCCAGCATTTT.

The chain combines TRBV29-1 with TRBJ1-1, with no clear D. Germline V lookup: CDR1 SQVTM, CDR2 ANQGSEA. The germline V and J ends were trimmed by 2 bases and 1 base, with 11 bases remaining between them. This CDR3 spans 14 amino acids. CDR3 nucleotides: TGCAGCGTTGAATGGCAGCCCCAGAACACTGAAGCTTTCTTT. This sequence encodes CSVEWQPQNTEAFF.

The chain combines TRBV20-1 with TRBJ2-3; 11 bases map to TRBD2. CDR3 length: 13 amino acids. V lost 7 bases to trimming and J lost 5 bases; unmatched junction nucleotides: 5. CDR1 and CDR2 (germline): DFQATT, SNEGSKA (reference sequence). CDR3 in amino acids: CSVAGGPKDTQYF. CDR3 in DNA: TGCAGTGTAGCGGGAGGGCCAAAAGATACGCAGTATTTT.

The genes are TRBV29-1 and TRBJ1-2, with 8 bases matching TRBD1. With V trimmed by 5 bases and J by 7 bases, 9 bases remained unmatched. This CDR3 region has 13 residues. Germline values: CDR1 SQVTM, CDR2 ANQGSEA. The CDR3 loop is CSVPRGLGGGYTF. Here the CDR3 DNA reads TGCAGCGTTCCCAGGGGGCTGGGTGGTGGCTACACCTTC.